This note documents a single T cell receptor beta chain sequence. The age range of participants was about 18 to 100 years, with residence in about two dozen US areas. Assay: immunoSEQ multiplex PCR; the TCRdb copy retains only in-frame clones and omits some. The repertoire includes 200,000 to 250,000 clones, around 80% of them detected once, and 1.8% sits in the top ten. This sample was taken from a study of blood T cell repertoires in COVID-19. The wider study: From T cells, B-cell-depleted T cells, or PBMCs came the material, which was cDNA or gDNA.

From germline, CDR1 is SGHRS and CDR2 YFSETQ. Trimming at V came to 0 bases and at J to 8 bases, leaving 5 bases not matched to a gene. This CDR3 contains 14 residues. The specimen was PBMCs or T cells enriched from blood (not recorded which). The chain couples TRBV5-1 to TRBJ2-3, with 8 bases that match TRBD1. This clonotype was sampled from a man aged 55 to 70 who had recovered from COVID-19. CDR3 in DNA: TGCGCCAGCAGCTTGGGACAGGGGTCCCCTACGCAGTATTTT. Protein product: CASSLGQGSPTQYF.